Shown below are 20 T cell receptor beta chains from a single sample sequenced in a study of Ad26.COV2.S vaccination and SARS-CoV-2 variants. Treatment indicated: around 19 received Ad26.COV2.S at low or high dose, single or two shots; five or six received placebo; per-sample allocation not given. Sampling was performed 63 days after the first vaccine or placebo injection. Profiling relied on immunoSEQ multiplex PCR, and the TCRdb table lists in-frame clones only, not all of them. This sample has more than 350,000 clones, with about nine tenths found just once. The sequencing used peripheral blood, collected in a trial of Ad26.COV2.S vaccine versus placebo. These receptors all come from a person between 18 and 60 years old who received the Ad26.COV2.S COVID-19 vaccine or a placebo.

This clone was seen just once. The chain couples TRBV5-1 to TRBJ2-4; weak D call: TRBD1 (6 bases). The CDR3 is 14 amino acids. Trimming pared 2 bases from V and 8 bases from J, leaving 14 bases between. CDR1 and CDR2 from the germline V gene are SGHRS and YFSETQ. CDR3 in amino acids: CASSFSGVRDIQYF. CDR3 nucleotides: TGCGCCAGCAGCTTTTCAGGGGTGAGGGACATTCAGTACTTC. Full variable domain (missing parts from reference TRBV5-1 and TRBJ2-4): KAGVTQTPRYLIKTRGQQVTLSCSPISGHRSVSWYQQTPGQGLQFLFEYFSETQRNKGNFPGRFSGRQFSNSRSEMNVSTLELGDSALYLCASSFSGVRDIQYFGAGTRLSVL.

V and J are TRBV14 and TRBJ2-1; 7 bases are a match to TRBD2. With V trimmed by 4 bases and J by 2 bases, 5 bases remained unmatched. The CDR3 runs 15 residues. CDR1 and CDR2 from the germline V gene are SGHDN and FVKESK. In nucleotides, the CDR3 is TGTGCCAGCAGCCCGATAGCGGGCACCTACAATGAGCAGTTCTTC. Translating gives CASSPIAGTYNEQFF.

The V gene is TRBV7-9, the J gene TRBJ1-1; possible D gene TRBD1, 6 bases. CDR1 and CDR2 (germline): SEHNR, FQNEAQ (reference sequence). CDR3 length equals 13 residues. V lost 0 bases and J lost 8, with 10 bases in between. In DNA form, the CDR3 reads TGTGCCAGCAGCTTAGCGGCAGGGGCCGAAGCTTTCTTT. It yields the protein CASSLAAGAEAFF.

This chain joins TRBV18 and TRBJ1-1; 7 bases map to TRBD1. Per germline, CDR1 KGHSH and CDR2 LQKENI. This CDR3 region has 17 residues. J lost 3 bases, V lost 6 bases, and 16 bases had no gene match. The CDR3 here is CASSPKSGTVDHTEAFF. The CDR3, as DNA: TGTGCCAGCTCTCCCAAATCAGGGACAGTGGATCACACTGAAGCTTTCTTT.

This clone showed up just once. The chain couples TRBV7-2 to TRBJ2-1, with no clear D. In germline, CDR1 is SGHTA, CDR2 FQGNSA. The CDR3 length is 14 residues. Trimming left V 4 bases short and J 7 bases short, with 14 bases between. In nucleotides, the CDR3 is TGTGCCAGCAGCTCGTACGCGGCAGAAAATGAGCAGTTCTTC. It specifies CASSSYAAENEQFF.

The rearrangement joins TRBV2 to TRBJ1-5, with D hard to call. Looked up from germline, CDR1 is SNHLY and CDR2 is FYNNEI. This CDR3 spans 15 amino acids. The V end was cut by 7 bases, the J end by 0 bases, with 13 bases between. The CDR3 sequence is CASTNTEFSNQPQHF. CDR3 nucleotides: TGTGCCAGCACCAACACGGAGTTTAGCAATCAGCCCCAGCATTTT.

The chain carries TRBV4-1 and TRBJ1-4; no firm D call. V was pared by 8 bases and J by 8 bases, with 24 bases between. Per germline, CDR1 MGHRA and CDR2 YSYEKL. This CDR3 spans 16 amino acids. In DNA form, the CDR3 reads TGCGCCAGCCTTCCAAGGGCGGCCCAAACGCAGGAAAAACTGTTTTTT. Its translation: CASLPRAAQTQEKLFF.

The chain employs TRBV19 and TRBJ2-1; 12 bases are a match to TRBD2. The V segment lost 3 bases and the J segment 7 bases; nucleotides outside the gene matches: 4. This CDR3 is built from 15 residues. Per germline, CDR1 LNHDA and CDR2 SQIVND (reference sequence). In DNA, the CDR3 is TGTGCCAGTAGTATGACTAGCGGGAGTGGAAATGAGCAGTTCTTC. This gives the protein CASSMTSGSGNEQFF.

This clone was found a few times. The J gene is TRBJ2-7, the V gene TRBV7-8; D is ambiguous. With 5 bases removed from V and 5 bases from J, the gap between germline ends came to 7 bases. In germline, CDR1 is SGHVS, CDR2 FQNEAQ. The CDR3 length is 11 residues. The CDR3 loop is CASSPMNEQYF. CDR3 sequence (DNA): TGTGCCAGCAGCCCAATGAACGAGCAGTACTTC.

The gene calls are TRBV18 and TRBJ2-7; weak D call: TRBD1 (6 bases). The CDR3 extends over 13 amino acids. The germline V gene has CDR1 KGHSH and CDR2 LQKENI. Trimming left V 5 bases short and J 3 bases short, with 11 bases between. The CDR3 region has the DNA TGTGCCAGCTCAAGTTTACAGGGCTACGAGCAGTACTTC. It encodes CASSSLQGYEQYF.

V gene TRBV6-5 combines with J gene TRBJ2-3; TRBD2 agrees at 12 bases. The CDR3 has 15 residues. Germline lookup yields CDR1 MNHEY and CDR2 SVGAGI. The J segment lost 4 bases and the V segment lost 5 bases, leaving 4 bases of the junction unmatched. DNA of the CDR3: TGTGCCAGCAGTAGACTAGCGGGAGCGGCAGATACGCAGTATTTT. Protein: CASSRLAGAADTQYF.

This chain connects TRBV4-1 to TRBJ2-1; 9 bases are a match to TRBD2. Germline V gene sequence: CDR1 MGHRA, CDR2 YSYEKL. The junction had 5 bases not matched to a gene; V was cut back by 0 bases and J by 8 bases. This CDR3 contains 15 residues. The CDR3 loop reads CASSQDRGLAYEQFF. The CDR3 coding sequence is TGCGCCAGCAGCCAAGATCGGGGACTAGCCTATGAGCAGTTCTTC.

The chain employs TRBV27 and TRBJ2-3; possibly TRBD2 for D (5 bases). The CDR3 runs to 15 residues. V was clipped by 9 bases and J by 7 bases, with 23 bases between them. Germline CDR1 reads MNHEY; CDR2 reads SMNVEV (reference sequence). Here the CDR3 reads CASGVEVGLTNTQYF. CDR3 DNA sequence: TGTGCCAGTGGGGTGGAGGTGGGTCTCACGAATACGCAGTATTTT.

This clone came up once. The chain joins TRBV7-9 to TRBJ2-7; TRBD2 aligns across 9 bases. Trimming cost V 5 bases and J 5 bases; bases outside gene matches: 13. This CDR3 region has 16 residues. CDR1 is SEHNR, CDR2 FQNEAQ, per germline (reference sequence). DNA of the CDR3: TGTGCCAGCAGCCCCAGCGGGCTAGCGGGAATCCACGAGCAGTACTTC. This encodes CASSPSGLAGIHEQYF.

The chain links TRBV6-6 to TRBJ1-5; no clear D gene. The germline V gene has CDR1 MNHNY and CDR2 SVGAGI (reference sequence). V lost 5 bases and J 5 bases, leaving 13 bases between the germline ends. The CDR3 is 14 amino acids. The DNA of the CDR3 is TGTGCCAGCAGTCCCTCTTCCAAGGATCAGCCCCAGCATTTT. This sequence encodes CASSPSSKDQPQHF.

This chain links TRBV28 with TRBJ1-5, with 7 bases that match TRBD1. The CDR3 totals 14 residues. Germline trimming cut 3 bases from V and 2 bases from J; bases unmatched to any gene: 1. CDR1 MDHEN and CDR2 SYDVKM come from the germline V gene. As DNA, the CDR3 is TGTGCCAGCAGTTTTGACAGGGGCAATCAGCCCCAGCATTTT. Amino acids: CASSFDRGNQPQHF.

The chain joins TRBV28 to TRBJ2-1; 10 nucleotides align to TRBD2. Germline V lookup: CDR1 MDHEN, CDR2 SYDVKM. Trimming took 3 bases from V and 12 from J; bases not matched to a gene: 11. This CDR3 region has 15 residues. This CDR3 is CASSLSSGRAGGQFF. The CDR3 DNA is TGTGCCAGCAGTTTGTCCAGCGGGAGGGCCGGGGGGCAGTTCTTC.

CDR3: CASSFRPGEAGELFF. The CDR3 region has the DNA TGTGCCAGCAGCTTTAGGCCCGGAGAGGCCGGGGAGCTGTTTTTT. The gene calls are TRBV11-2 and TRBJ2-2, with unresolved D. Trimming removed 3 bases at V and 6 bases at J, with 14 bases between. Germline-derived CDR1 and CDR2 are SGHAT and FQNNGV. This CDR3 has 15 residues.

The V call is TRBV6-2 or TRBV6-3, the J call TRBJ2-1; 10 nucleotides agree with TRBD2. Germline CDR1 reads MNHEY; CDR2 reads SVGEGT. V lost 2 bases to trimming and J lost 8 bases; unmatched junction nucleotides: 6. The CDR3 contains 15 residues. The CDR3: CASSYHLAGAYEQFF. CDR3 bases: TGTGCCAGCAGTTACCACCTAGCGGGAGCATATGAGCAGTTCTTC.

The chain couples TRBV19 to TRBJ2-1; 14 nucleotides align to TRBD2. The CDR3 length is 16 residues. Unmatched junction bases numbered 4, after V lost 3 bases and J lost 6 bases. The V gene's germline CDR1 is LNHDA and CDR2 SQIVND (reference sequence). The CDR3 DNA follows: TGTGCCAGTAGTATGGCGGGGACTAGCGGGAGCAATGAGCAGTTCTTC. Translation: CASSMAGTSGSNEQFF.